This T cell receptor (beta chain) originates from a study of blood T cell repertoires in COVID-19. At the level of the study: Sites across the United States, Italy and Spain contributed samples from acute and convalescent COVID-19. PBMCs, B-cell-depleted T cells, or T cells were the source of the cDNA or gDNA that made up the material.

As originally analysed: Researchers report that nucleated cell counts were estimated from reference gene primer amplification. Produced via immunoSEQ multiplex PCR; TCRdb's table is partial and in-frame only. The V and J calls and the clone size are those of that table, but D and trimming were determined from the DNA. The table records 100,000 to 150,000 clones, roughly nine tenths of them present only once. Trimming took 3 bases from V and 6 from J, leaving 12 bases between them. CDR1 is MGHRA, CDR2 YSYEKL, per germline. This CDR3 is 14 amino acids long. The genes are TRBV4-1 and TRBJ1-5; D might be TRBD1 (5 bases). The sequenced material came from peripheral blood. This clonotype was sampled from a man in his 70s who had recovered from COVID-19. CDR3 loop: CASSQGLVLQPQHF. CDR3 in DNA: TGCGCCAGCAGCCAGGGACTAGTTCTTCAGCCCCAGCATTTT.